This passage covers 22 T cell receptor beta chains from one sample sequenced in a study of cytomegalovirus exposure and HLA in healthy donors. Here immunoSEQ multiplex PCR was the method, and the copy in TCRdb shows in-frame clones only, minus some. Here the sample spans roughly 73,000 clones, roughly 95% being singletons. The specimen was PBMCs. The source is a man between 18 and 35 years old in good health and CMV-seronegative.

The rearrangement uses TRBV28 and TRBJ1-5, with 11 nucleotides matching TRBD1. This CDR3 comprises 15 residues. Germline V lookup: CDR1 MDHEN, CDR2 SYDVKM. V gave up 3 bases and J gave up 11 bases; unmatched junction bases: 9. The CDR3 spells CASSFFSGTGGSQHF. The CDR3 nucleotides are TGTGCCAGCAGTTTTTTTTCCGGGACAGGGGGTTCCCAGCATTTT.

As DNA, the CDR3 is TGTGCCACCAGCAGAGATCTTGAAGGGGGCTATTCTGGAAACACCATATATTTT. This encodes CATSRDLEGGYSGNTIYF. The V gene is TRBV15, the J gene TRBJ1-3; 7 nucleotides agree with TRBD1. The CDR3 loop spans 18 amino acids. Germline V gene sequence: CDR1 LNHNV, CDR2 YYDKDF (reference sequence). The V gene end was trimmed by 0 bases and the J gene end by 1 base; junction bases not matched to a gene: 9.

This clone was observed a handful of times. The rearrangement joins TRBV27 to TRBJ1-1; no clear D. V dropped 4 bases and J dropped 3 bases, with 12 bases sitting between them. The germline CDR1 and CDR2 sequences are MNHEY and SMNVEV (reference sequence). The CDR3 loop spans 14 amino acids. The CDR3 nucleotides read TGTGCCAGCAGTTGGTACCGGGGAGACACTGAAGCTTTCTTT. Amino acids: CASSWYRGDTEAFF.

The CDR3 spells CASSGQNSGANVLTF. The CDR3 DNA is TGTGCCAGCAGCGGGCAGAACTCTGGGGCCAACGTCCTGACTTTC. This chain uses TRBV5-6 with TRBJ2-6, with D unclear. The CDR3 sequence is 15 residues long. V lost 4 bases and J lost 0, with 8 bases in between. Germline CDR1 and CDR2: SGHDT and YYEEEE.

CDR3 sequence (DNA): TGTGCCAGTAGTATAGACGTCGGGGGGATTGGGGATACGCAGTATTTT. Translation gives CASSIDVGGIGDTQYF. The chain links TRBV19 to TRBJ2-3; TRBD2 agrees at 7 bases. The CDR3 totals 16 residues. Germline lookup yields CDR1 LNHDA and CDR2 SQIVND (reference sequence). Trimming took 0 bases from V and 6 from J; bases not matched to a gene: 9.

The chain has TRBV18 and TRBJ1-1; D remains unclear. Germline lookup yields CDR1 KGHSH and CDR2 LQKENI. The ends were cut back, 2 bases at V and 2 bases at J, with 9 bases in the middle. This CDR3 has 14 residues. The CDR3 sequence is CASSPGGINTEAFF. The CDR3 region has the DNA TGTGCCAGCTCACCAGGTGGCATCAACACTGAAGCTTTCTTT.

This chain joins TRBV28 and TRBJ1-2; no firm D call. From germline, CDR1 is MDHEN and CDR2 SYDVKM. Deletions cut 3 bases from V and 6 bases from J, with 17 bases between. The length of the CDR3 is 15 residues. The DNA of the CDR3 is TGTGCCAGCAGTTTGGGTACAGCTTCGATGGATGGCTACACCTTC. This encodes CASSLGTASMDGYTF.

This sequence joins TRBV5-1 and TRBJ2-3; D is perhaps TRBD2 (5 bases). V gave up 1 base and J gave up 3 bases, with 9 bases separating them. This CDR3 spans 14 amino acids. Germline CDR1 is SGHRS and CDR2 is YFSETQ. CDR3 loop: CASSLTEGTDTQYF. CDR3 nucleotides: TGCGCCAGCAGCTTGACAGAGGGTACAGATACGCAGTATTTT. Filled out from reference TRBV5-1 and TRBJ2-3, the complete variable domain reads KAGVTQTPRYLIKTRGQQVTLSCSPISGHRSVSWYQQTPGQGLQFLFEYFSETQRNKGNFPGRFSGRQFSNSRSEMNVSTLELGDSALYLCASSLTEGTDTQYFGPGTRLTVL.

This clone was seen a single time. This CDR3 reads CASSLDRVSNEQYF. The CDR3 nucleotides read TGTGCCAGCAGCTTAGACAGGGTGTCCAACGAGCAGTACTTC. The chain carries TRBV6-5 and TRBJ2-7, with 7 bases identical to TRBD1. The CDR3 length is 14 residues. Germline V gives CDR1 MNHEY, CDR2 SVGAGI. Trimming at V came to 6 bases and at J to 5 bases, leaving 10 bases not matched to a gene.

The rearrangement joins TRBV28 to TRBJ2-7; 7 nucleotides align to TRBD2. Germline CDR1 reads MDHEN; CDR2 reads SYDVKM. This CDR3 is 15 amino acids long. V dropped 2 bases and J dropped 3; count of bases not matched to a gene: 7. The CDR3 reads CASSLGGGLNYEQYF. The CDR3, as DNA: TGTGCCAGCAGTTTAGGGGGGGGATTGAACTACGAGCAGTACTTC.

The rearrangement links TRBV10-3 to TRBJ2-1, with 12 bases fitting TRBD2. Germline V CDR1 and CDR2: ENHRY, SYGVKD. The V and J ends lost 3 bases and 10 bases, in that order; junction bases with no gene match: 10. The CDR3 contains 16 residues. This CDR3 is CAISDELAGGRGEQFF. The CDR3 region has the DNA TGTGCCATCAGTGACGAACTAGCGGGGGGCAGGGGGGAGCAGTTCTTC.

V is TRBV18 and J is TRBJ1-1; TRBD1 matches at 10 bases. The V and J ends lost 3 bases and 7 bases, in that order; junction bases with no gene match: 11. Germline values: CDR1 KGHSH, CDR2 LQKENI. This CDR3 is built from 16 residues. CDR3 bases: TGTGCCAGCTCACCCCGGACAGGGGGAGGAGAAGGTGAAGCTTTCTTT. Its protein is CASSPRTGGGEGEAFF.

The chain uses TRBV6-5 and TRBJ2-5, with TRBD1 matching 7 bases. J gave up 10 bases and V 5 bases, and 4 bases lay outside the gene matches. The CDR3 has 11 amino acids. Germline lookup yields CDR1 MNHEY and CDR2 SVGAGI. The CDR3 loop is CASSDDRVQYF. In DNA, the CDR3 is TGTGCCAGCAGTGATGACAGGGTCCAGTACTTC.

This clone was seen just once. The chain has TRBV5-4 and TRBJ1-3; 9 nucleotides line up with TRBD1. V lost 4 bases and J lost 2; bases outside the gene matches: 7. The germline V gene has CDR1 SGHNT and CDR2 YYREEE (reference sequence). The CDR3 runs 16 residues. The CDR3, as DNA: TGTGCCAGCAGCCGCGCGGACAGGGGAACTGGAAACACCATATATTTT. Encoded protein: CASSRADRGTGNTIYF.

The chain combines TRBV5-6 with TRBJ2-1; D might be TRBD2 (5 bases). The CDR3 loop spans 16 amino acids. Germline V gives CDR1 SGHDT, CDR2 YYEEEE. Trimming took 0 bases from V and 7 from J, leaving 17 bases between them. The CDR3 region is CASSLELGGPWNEQFF. The CDR3 DNA sequence: TGTGCCAGCAGCTTGGAATTGGGCGGGCCCTGGAATGAGCAGTTCTTC. The full variable domain, completed using reference TRBV5-6 and TRBJ2-1, is DAGVTQSPTHLIKTRGQQVTLRCSPKSGHDTVSWYQQALGQGPQFIFQYYEEEERQRGNFPDRFSGHQFPNYSSELNVNALLLGDSALYLCASSLELGGPWNEQFFGPGTRLTVL.

V and J are TRBV5-5 and TRBJ1-2; TRBD1 matches at 12 bases. CDR1 and CDR2 (germline): SGHKS, YYEKEE (reference sequence). Losses at the gene ends were 4 bases for V and 14 bases for J; bases not matched to a gene: 15. This CDR3 has 15 amino acids. Written as DNA, the CDR3 is TGTGCCAGCAGCACCACCCTCTCGGGACAGGGGGCGAATACCTTC. Amino acids: CASSTTLSGQGANTF.

The chain is built from TRBV27 and TRBJ1-2; 7 nucleotides line up with TRBD1. V lost 5 bases and J lost 2; bases outside the gene matches: 8. This CDR3 region has 15 residues. Germline assignment: CDR1 MNHEY and CDR2 SMNVEV (reference sequence). CDR3 sequence (DNA): TGTGCCAGCAGTGCGCCAAACAGGGGAAACTATGGCTACACCTTC. This encodes CASSAPNRGNYGYTF.

V is TRBV27 and J is TRBJ2-7, with D tentatively TRBD2 (6 bases). CDR3 size: 13 residues. Germline V gives CDR1 MNHEY, CDR2 SMNVEV (reference sequence). Trimming shortened V by 5 bases and J by 4 bases, and 12 bases separated the two germline ends. For the CDR3, the DNA is TGTGCCAGCAGTATCGGGGGAAGTTACGAGCAGTACTTC. Protein sequence: CASSIGGSYEQYF.

CDR3 coding DNA: TGTGCCAGCAGTTGGACAGGGGGCACAAGACAGCCCCAGCATTTT. It yields the protein CASSWTGGTRQPQHF. V gene TRBV27 combines with J gene TRBJ1-5; 11 bases match TRBD1. J was trimmed by 7 bases and V by 4 bases; bases with no gene match: 6. The CDR3 has 15 residues. Germline loops: CDR1 MNHEY, CDR2 SMNVEV (reference sequence).

The rearrangement uses TRBV5-5 and TRBJ1-4; TRBD1 is a possible D gene (6 bases). The V gene lost 4 bases and the J gene lost 5 bases, with 21 bases spanning the gap. CDR1 is SGHKS and CDR2 is YYEKEE in the germline V gene (reference sequence). The CDR3 spans 17 residues. CDR3 in amino acids: CASSPRQPTGYNEKLFF. The CDR3 coding sequence is TGTGCCAGCAGCCCTCGTCAGCCAACAGGGTACAATGAAAAACTGTTTTTT.

The chain joins TRBV5-6 to TRBJ2-2, with D possibly being TRBD1 (6 bases). Deletions cut 0 bases from V and 5 bases from J, with 11 bases between. CDR3 length equals 15 residues. Germline V lookup: CDR1 SGHDT, CDR2 YYEEEE. The CDR3 region is CASSLGGTRTGELFF. DNA of the CDR3: TGTGCCAGCAGCTTGGGGGGGACACGAACCGGGGAGCTGTTTTTT.

This clone appeared a single time. The same CDR3 is also encoded by other DNA sequences in this sample. V usage is TRBV27 and J usage is TRBJ1-5; 12 nucleotides agree with TRBD1. The CDR3 loop spans 17 amino acids. Germline V lookup: CDR1 MNHEY, CDR2 SMNVEV (reference sequence). Losses at the gene ends were 3 bases for V and 6 bases for J; bases not matched to a gene: 9. The CDR3 DNA is TGTGCCAGCAGTTTGATCGGGACAGGGGGCAGTAGTCAGCCCCAGCATTTT. It translates to CASSLIGTGGSSQPQHF.